The rows below give T cell receptor beta chains drawn from one sample of a study of cytomegalovirus exposure and HLA in healthy donors. TCRdb's table, derived via immunoSEQ multiplex PCR, lists solely in-frame clones and lacks some. The table lists fewer than 130,000 clones, about three quarters of them singletons. Material for sequencing was PBMCs. These receptor sequences come from a woman in her 30s in good health and CMV-seronegative. The CDR3 runs from the conserved cysteine through the conserved F or W. A D gene is named only where the DNA matches it firmly. Size is stated for part of the rows, as once, few or many counts, or as a class when the clone is expanded.

v_gene	j_gene	abundance	d_gene	CDR3aa	CDR3nt
TRBV7-2	TRBJ2-5	-	TRBD2	CASSLTSGYQETQYF	TGTGCCAGCAGCTTAACTAGCGGGTACCAAGAGACCCAGTACTTC
TRBV10-2	TRBJ1-1	few	-	CASSDKDKAFF	TGCGCCAGCAGTGACAAGGACAAAGCTTTCTTT
TRBV18	TRBJ1-6	-	-	CASSPRQDLYNSPLHF	TGTGCCAGCTCACCTAGACAGGATTTATATAATTCACCCCTCCACTTT
TRBV2	TRBJ2-2	-	TRBD2	CASSDRGLPNTGELFF	TGTGCCAGCAGTGACCGGGGACTACCGAACACCGGGGAGCTGTTTTTT
TRBV5-1	TRBJ2-7	-	TRBD1	CASSFLTGSHEQYF	TGCGCCAGCAGCTTCCTGACAGGGAGCCACGAGCAGTACTTC
TRBV4-3	TRBJ1-3	few	-	CASSQYPRAAGNTIYF	TGCGCCAGCAGCCAGTACCCCAGGGCGGCTGGAAACACCATATATTTT
TRBV4-3	TRBJ2-7	-	-	CASSQDSASMGSEQYF	TGCGCCAGCAGCCAAGATTCGGCCAGCATGGGCTCAGAGCAGTACTTC
TRBV13	TRBJ1-1	-	-	CASSLVPGSEAFF	TGTGCCAGCAGCTTAGTTCCAGGCTCAGAAGCTTTCTTT
TRBV14	TRBJ1-2	-	-	CASSQDRAEIYGYTF	TGTGCCAGCAGCCAAGACAGGGCTGAGATCTATGGCTACACCTTC
TRBV6-6	TRBJ1-1	-	-	CASSYSPSMNTEAFF	TGTGCCAGCAGTTACTCGCCGAGCATGAACACTGAAGCTTTCTTT
TRBV5-4	TRBJ2-7	-	TRBD1	CASSLGGTGGGEQYF	TGTGCCAGCAGCTTGGGTGGGACAGGGGGCGGCGAGCAGTACTTC
TRBV4-3	TRBJ2-3	-	TRBD1	CASSRLGTGSTDTQYF	TGCGCCAGCAGCCGCCTTGGGACAGGGAGTACAGATACGCAGTATTTT
TRBV5-1	TRBJ2-7	-	-	CASSLDRRVSSYEQYF	TGCGCCAGCAGCTTGGACAGGAGGGTGAGCTCCTACGAGCAGTACTTC
TRBV11-3	TRBJ2-7	-	TRBD2	CASSLKTSGRDTYEQYF	TGTGCCAGCAGCTTAAAAACTAGCGGGAGGGATACCTACGAGCAGTACTTC
TRBV30	TRBJ2-7	-	TRBD1	CAWSALRTGLIQYF	TGTGCCTGGAGTGCCCTCCGGACAGGGCTGATCCAGTACTTC
TRBV2	TRBJ2-3	-	TRBD2	CASSGLAEVDTQYF	TGTGCCAGCAGTGGGCTAGCGGAGGTGGATACGCAGTATTTT
TRBV6-5	TRBJ2-7	-	-	CASRPGKRESYEQYF	TGTGCCAGCCGCCCAGGGAAAAGAGAGTCCTACGAGCAGTACTTC
TRBV5-1	TRBJ2-7	-	-	CASSLSGVGQYF	TGCGCCAGCAGCTTGTCAGGGGTGGGGCAGTACTTC
TRBV7-2	TRBJ2-7	once	TRBD1	CASSLARDRLYEQYF	TGTGCCAGCAGCTTAGCCCGGGACAGACTCTACGAGCAGTACTTC
TRBV6-5	TRBJ1-5	-	TRBD1	CASSSTGFLSNQPQHF	TGTGCCAGCAGTTCGACAGGGTTTTTGAGCAATCAGCCCCAGCATTTT
TRBV28	TRBJ1-2	-	-	CASRLTGSLYGYTF	TGTGCCAGCAGGTTGACAGGATCTCTCTATGGCTACACCTTC
TRBV5-1	TRBJ1-1	-	-	CASSLAGGFGAEAFF	TGCGCCAGCAGCTTGGCCGGAGGTTTTGGGGCTGAAGCTTTCTTT
TRBV19	TRBJ1-3	few	-	CATGREAGNTIYF	TGTGCCACGGGAAGGGAGGCTGGAAACACCATATATTTT
TRBV18	TRBJ1-6	-	-	CASSPTGHNSPLHF	TGTGCCAGCTCACCGACAGGTCATAATTCACCCCTCCACTTT
TRBV6-5	TRBJ2-2	-	-	CASTTGLGELFF	TGTGCCAGCACCACGGGACTCGGGGAGCTGTTTTTT
TRBV5-6	TRBJ1-2	-	-	CASSDRLANYGYTF	TGTGCCAGCTCAGACAGGTTAGCTAACTATGGCTACACCTTC
TRBV7-6	TRBJ2-7	-	TRBD2	CASSPSPRLAASYEQYF	TGTGCCAGCAGCCCGAGCCCCCGACTAGCGGCTTCCTACGAGCAGTACTTC
TRBV5-4	TRBJ2-7	-	TRBD1	CASSGRDSVLEQYF	TGTGCCAGCAGCGGCCGGGACAGCGTCCTCGAGCAGTACTTC
TRBV28	TRBJ2-7	-	-	CASSLGRYEQYF	TGTGCCAGCAGTTTAGGCCGCTACGAGCAGTACTTC
TRBV5-1	TRBJ1-2	-	TRBD1	CASSWGQNYGYTF	TGCGCCAGCAGCTGGGGACAGAACTATGGCTACACCTTC
TRBV5-4	TRBJ1-1	-	-	CASRLGGPTGGTEAFF	TGTGCCAGCAGACTGGGCGGGCCAACGGGTGGCACTGAAGCTTTCTTT
TRBV14	TRBJ2-1	once	TRBD2	CASSQVTSGGRQFF	TGTGCCAGCAGCCAAGTCACTAGCGGGGGTAGGCAGTTCTTC
TRBV11-2	TRBJ2-7	once	TRBD1	CASSFGTGKNYEQYF	TGTGCCAGCAGCTTTGGGACAGGGAAAAACTACGAGCAGTACTTC
TRBV29-1	TRBJ2-5	-	TRBD2	CSVEVGGPETQYF	TGCAGCGTTGAGGTGGGAGGGCCGGAGACCCAGTACTTC
TRBV7-9	TRBJ2-7	-	-	CASSSSGPGKTVSSYEQYF	TGTGCCAGCAGCTCGAGCGGGCCTGGTAAGACCGTAAGCTCCTACGAGCAGTACTTC
TRBV5-1	TRBJ2-1	-	TRBD1	CASTDREFHNEQFF	TGCGCCAGCACGGACAGGGAGTTCCACAATGAGCAGTTCTTC
TRBV5-1	TRBJ2-5	-	-	CASRTAGETQYF	TGCGCCAGCAGGACGGCGGGGGAGACCCAGTACTTC
TRBV4-1	TRBJ1-2	-	-	CASSQAVGAGYTF	TGCGCCAGCAGCCAAGCGGTGGGAGCTGGCTACACCTTC
TRBV19	TRBJ1-3	few	-	CASRGGDSGNTIYF	TGTGCCAGTAGAGGGGGAGACTCTGGAAACACCATATATTTT
TRBV4-1	TRBJ1-2	-	TRBD1	CASSQGQGSSRGYTF	TGCGCCAGCAGCCAGGGACAGGGAAGCTCTCGGGGCTACACCTTC
TRBV6-6	TRBJ1-2	-	-	CASSSEVNYGYTF	TGTGCCAGCAGCTCAGAAGTTAACTATGGCTACACCTTC
TRBV9	TRBJ2-7	-	-	CASSVSDSHEQYF	TGTGCCAGCAGCGTCTCAGACAGCCACGAGCAGTACTTC
TRBV29-1	TRBJ2-7	-	TRBD1	CSAGQIYEQYF	TGCAGCGCGGGACAGATCTACGAGCAGTACTTC
TRBV20-1	TRBJ2-5	-	TRBD1	CSVTGVETQYF	TGCAGTGTGACAGGGGTGGAGACCCAGTACTTC
TRBV7-8	TRBJ1-1	few	TRBD1	CASSLGTGIAFF	TGTGCCAGCAGCTTAGGGACAGGGATAGCTTTCTTT
TRBV6-5	TRBJ1-2	-	TRBD1	CASRQGAYGYTF	TGTGCCAGCCGTCAGGGGGCCTATGGCTACACCTTC
TRBV7-2	TRBJ2-2	once	-	CASSSRVATGELFF	TGTGCCAGCAGCAGCAGGGTTGCCACCGGGGAGCTGTTTTTT
TRBV5-1	TRBJ2-7	-	TRBD1	CATGQAGSGEQYF	TGCGCCACCGGACAGGCGGGTTCTGGCGAGCAGTACTTC
TRBV19	TRBJ1-1	-	-	CASIRSGPGIGEAFF	TGTGCCAGTATCCGAAGCGGACCGGGAATAGGGGAAGCTTTCTTT
TRBV7-2	TRBJ2-4	-	TRBD1	CASSSDRVSKNIQYF	TGTGCCAGCAGCTCCGACAGGGTCAGCAAAAACATTCAGTACTTC
TRBV28	TRBJ1-1	-	TRBD1	CASSFGTGLEAFF	TGTGCCAGCAGTTTTGGGACAGGCTTAGAAGCTTTCTTT
TRBV7-3	TRBJ2-1	-	TRBD2	CASSPSGNNEQFF	TGTGCCAGCAGCCCTAGCGGGAACAATGAGCAGTTCTTC
TRBV11-2	TRBJ2-1	once	TRBD1	CASSLVRQGNEQFF	TGTGCCAGCAGCTTAGTCAGACAGGGGAATGAGCAGTTCTTC
TRBV29-1	TRBJ2-1	-	TRBD2	CSVDGLAGVHYNEQFF	TGCAGCGTTGACGGACTAGCGGGGGTGCACTACAATGAGCAGTTCTTC
TRBV7-9	TRBJ1-2	-	-	CASSLVGAGNYGYTF	TGTGCCAGCAGCTTAGTAGGGGCAGGCAACTATGGCTACACCTTC
TRBV28	TRBJ2-7	-	-	CASSVISSHEQYF	TGTGCCAGCAGTGTAATCTCTAGCCACGAGCAGTACTTC
TRBV10-3	TRBJ2-7	once	TRBD2	CAISGWTSGTEQYF	TGTGCCATCAGTGGATGGACTAGCGGGACCGAGCAGTACTTC
TRBV5-1	TRBJ1-2	-	-	CASSPGLSLYGYTF	TGCGCCAGCAGCCCTGGACTGAGTCTCTATGGCTACACCTTC
TRBV10-1	TRBJ2-3	-	TRBD2	CASRSGTSGASTDTQYF	TGCGCCAGCAGGAGCGGGACTAGCGGGGCTAGCACAGATACGCAGTATTTT